This T cell receptor beta chain stems from a study of blood T cell repertoires in COVID-19. With 6 bases clipped from V and 8 bases from J, the junction kept 13 bases outside the gene matches. The CDR3 has 15 amino acids. The germline V gene encodes CDR1 SNHLY and CDR2 FYNNEI. Authors' processing steps: Reference gene primer amplification gave estimated nucleated cell counts. Some clones are missing from TCRdb's copy, which holds only in-frame ones; the method was immunoSEQ multiplex PCR. V and J calls and clone size are copied from that table; D and trimming were computed from the DNA. The sample contains approximately 150,000 clones, about 88% of which appear only once.

Sequences were obtained from peripheral blood. The clonotype comes from a man between 50 and 59 years old who had recovered from COVID-19. The genes are TRBV2 and TRBJ2-1; 7 bases are shared with TRBD2. CDR3 residues: CASRAWGGSRDEQFF. The CDR3 region has the DNA TGTGCCAGCAGGGCTTGGGGGGGGAGTCGGGATGAGCAGTTCTTC.